This T cell receptor beta chain was retrieved from a study of Graves' ophthalmopathy and Graves' hyperthyroidism. A diagnosis was made from clinical symptoms together with serum thyroxine, TRAb, thyroid ultrasound and orbital computed tomography. Amplifying from RNA transcripts, the study obtained TCR beta CDR3 regions. First-round RT-PCR used HTBI primers; second-round multiplex PCR followed. TCRdb redid the calling of the multiplex PCR reads with MiXCR, one entry per CDR3 protein. Of 600,000 to 650,000 distinct CDR3 sequences listed, around a fifth are singletons. This clonotype was recorded many times. Its antigen remains unidentified. CDR1 LNHDA and CDR2 SQIVND come from the germline V gene (reference sequence). The CDR3 is made up of 15 amino acids. The V and J ends lost 6 bases and 4 bases respectively, with 16 bases between them. Regarding the study as a whole: Both a roughly 65% sensitivity and an approximately 76% specificity characterized the model's predictions of ophthalmopathy progression. Ophthalmopathy cases were distinguished from stable hyperthyroidism by a 13-signature model, reaching just over 85% sensitivity and around 80% specificity.

The chain has TRBV19 and TRBJ1-5; no firm D call. Specimen: peripheral blood. This sequence was found in a woman aged 18-30 years with stable Graves' hyperthyroidism. Some clones in this sample may be carry-over from other donors' samples. As DNA, the CDR3 is TGTGCCAGTAGCGTTCGTCCTAACAAAAATCAGCCCCAGCATTTT. Translation: CASSVRPNKNQPQHF.